This T cell receptor (beta chain) was recovered during a study of T cell changes during pregnancy in multiple sclerosis. Sequenced by immunoSEQ multiplex PCR; TCRdb stores in-frame clones only, minus some. Of about 110,000 clones listed, about 90% are singletons. The CDR3 extends over 15 amino acids. The V and J ends lost 1 base and 8 bases respectively, with 15 bases between them. Germline lookup yields CDR1 LGHNA and CDR2 YNFKEQ. The material sequenced was peripheral blood, taken before pregnancy. The rearrangement links TRBV4-2 to TRBJ1-3, with D unclear. The source is a female donor with multiple sclerosis, enrolled in a pregnancy study. CDR3 region: CASSQVVGEGHTIYF. CDR3 sequence (DNA): TGTGCCAGCAGCCAAGTTGTTGGGGAGGGCCACACCATATATTTT.